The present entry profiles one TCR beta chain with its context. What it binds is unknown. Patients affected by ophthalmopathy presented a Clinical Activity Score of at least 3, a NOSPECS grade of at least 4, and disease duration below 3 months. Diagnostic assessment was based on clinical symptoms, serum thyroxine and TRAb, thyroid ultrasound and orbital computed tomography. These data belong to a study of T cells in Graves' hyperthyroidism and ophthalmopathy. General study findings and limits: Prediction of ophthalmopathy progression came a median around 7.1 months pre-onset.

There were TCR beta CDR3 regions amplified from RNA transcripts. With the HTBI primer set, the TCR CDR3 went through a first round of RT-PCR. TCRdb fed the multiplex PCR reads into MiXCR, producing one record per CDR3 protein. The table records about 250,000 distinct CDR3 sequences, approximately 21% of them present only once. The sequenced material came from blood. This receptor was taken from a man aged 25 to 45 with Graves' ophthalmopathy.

This chain's CDR3 is CASSSPGLPTGELFF. As DNA, the CDR3 is TGTGCCAGCAGCTCACCGGGACTACCCACCGGGGAGCTGTTTTTT. The V gene is TRBV11-3, the J gene TRBJ2-2, with TRBD2 matching 7 bases. This CDR3 comprises 15 residues. Per the germline V gene, CDR1 is SGHNT and CDR2 is YENEEA. Germline trimming cut 4 bases from V and 4 bases from J; bases unmatched to any gene: 6. The complete variable domain, with remaining parts taken from reference TRBV11-3 and TRBJ2-2, reads EAGVVQSPRYKIIEKKQPVAFWCNPISGHNTLYWYLQNLGQGPELLIRYENEEAVDDSQLPKDRFSAERLKGVDSTLKIQPAELGDSAVYLCASSSPGLPTGELFFGEGSRLTVL.